The entry that follows covers one T cell receptor beta chain sequence. As yet, its antigen is unknown. The data stem from a study of T cell responses to AZD1222 COVID-19 vaccine. The V end was cut by 7 bases, the J end by 2 bases, with 15 bases between. Germline lookup yields CDR1 LNHDA and CDR2 SQIVND (reference sequence). The CDR3 length is 15 residues. Overall study findings and caveats: Two AZD1222 administrations were followed by greater Spike-specific TCR breadth and depth.

TCRdb's table, derived via immunoSEQ multiplex PCR, lists solely in-frame clones and lacks some. The sample consists of around 200,000 clones, more than 70% of them appearing once. This sequence was found in an adult who received the AZD1222 COVID-19 vaccine. Sequenced material: peripheral blood, taken 28 days after the second AZD1222 dose. The chain is built from TRBV19 and TRBJ2-1, with a weak D call TRBD2 (6 bases). CDR3 coding DNA: TGTGCCAGTACGATCTCCCGGAGGGCCTACAATGAGCAGTTCTTC. Translating it yields CASTISRRAYNEQFF.